These 29 T cell receptor beta chains were all obtained from the same sample, sequenced in a study of T cell responses to AZD1222 COVID-19 vaccine. Profiled with immunoSEQ multiplex PCR; TCRdb holds only in-frame clones, not every one. The sample lists about 120,000 clones; about 88% were seen once. The specimen was peripheral blood, collected 28 days after the second AZD1222 dose. These receptor sequences come from an adult who received the AZD1222 COVID-19 vaccine.

The gene calls are TRBV3-1 (or the pseudogene TRBV3-2) and TRBJ1-2, with D possibly matching TRBD1 (6 bases). The V end was cut by 2 bases, the J end by 4 bases, with 14 bases between. Germline V lookup: CDR1 LGHDT, CDR2 YNNKEL (reference sequence). The CDR3 covers 15 residues. CDR3 loop: CASSQRGGDLYGYTF. CDR3 bases: TGTGCCAGCAGCCAAAGGGGGGGGGACCTCTATGGCTACACCTTC.

The chain joins TRBV9 to TRBJ2-7; 9 bases are a match to TRBD2. The V gene end was trimmed by 4 bases and the J gene end by 6 bases; junction bases not matched to a gene: 8. CDR3 size: 14 residues. CDR1 and CDR2 (germline): SGDLS, YYNGEE. The CDR3 coding sequence is TGTGCCAGCAGCCCCGCGGGGGGGCCCTTCGAGCAGTACTTC. Amino acids: CASSPAGGPFEQYF. Using reference TRBV9 and TRBJ2-7 for the parts outside the CDR3, the full variable domain is DSGVTQTPKHLITATGQRVTLRCSPRSGDLSVYWYQQSLDQGLQFLIQYYNGEERAKGNILERFSAQQFPDLHSELNLSSLELGDSALYFCASSPAGGPFEQYFGPGTRLTVT.

This clone was counted between two and nine times. The chain combines TRBV19 with TRBJ1-4, with D hard to call. This CDR3 region has 13 residues. The V gene's germline CDR1 is LNHDA and CDR2 SQIVND (reference sequence). V was cut by 4 bases and J by 7 bases, with 10 bases left in between. The CDR3 nucleotides read TGTGCCAGTAGTACTGGGATAGGTGAAAAACTGTTTTTT. Translated, it gives CASSTGIGEKLFF.

V is TRBV11-2 and J is TRBJ1-6; 11 bases are a match to TRBD1. Germline-derived CDR1 and CDR2 are SGHAT and FQNNGV. Germline trimming cut 2 bases from V and 8 bases from J; bases unmatched to any gene: 5. The length of the CDR3 is 16 residues. The CDR3 region has the DNA TGTGCCAGCAGCTTACAGGGACAGGGGGGTTATTCACCCCTCCACTTT. Its translation is CASSLQGQGGYSPLHF.

The V call is TRBV11-2, the J call TRBJ2-2, with unresolved D. CDR1 and CDR2 (germline): SGHAT, FQNNGV. Trimming shortened V by 5 bases and J by 9 bases, and 4 bases separated the two germline ends. The CDR3 sequence is 10 residues long. The DNA of the CDR3 is TGTGCCAGCAGCACAAGGGAGCTGTTTTTT. Its protein product is CASSTRELFF.

The rearrangement uses TRBV11-3 and TRBJ2-1; 10 bases agree with TRBD2. This CDR3 region has 18 residues. CDR1 and CDR2 from the germline V gene are SGHNT and YENEEA. After removal of 3 bases from V and 0 bases from J, the junction contained 8 bases not matched to a gene. DNA for the CDR3: TGTGCCAGCAGCTTGGGTAGCGGGGGGTTGAGCTCCTACAATGAGCAGTTCTTC. This encodes CASSLGSGGLSSYNEQFF.

This sequence joins TRBV19 and TRBJ2-5; D gene unclear. The CDR3 extends over 13 amino acids. V lost 1 base and J lost 5, with 8 bases in between. Germline V gene sequence: CDR1 LNHDA, CDR2 SQIVND (reference sequence). Written as DNA, the CDR3 is TGTGCCAGTAGTATAGCTCTGGGGGAGACCCAGTACTTC. Protein sequence: CASSIALGETQYF.

The chain links TRBV5-4 to TRBJ2-2; 13 bases are shared with TRBD2. Germline lookup yields CDR1 SGHNT and CDR2 YYREEE (reference sequence). The trim removed 4 bases at V and 5 bases at J, leaving 2 bases unmatched. The CDR3 extends over 15 amino acids. CDR3 DNA: TGTGCCAGCAGCCCGGGACTAGCGGGAACCGGGGAGCTGTTTTTT. Amino acids: CASSPGLAGTGELFF.

J is TRBJ1-1 and V is TRBV27; D gene ambiguous. CDR3 size: 13 residues. Germline assignment: CDR1 MNHEY and CDR2 SMNVEV (reference sequence). V shed 5 bases and J shed 0 bases, with 7 bases lying between them. CDR3 sequence reads: CASSVRMNTEAFF. The CDR3 nucleotides read TGTGCCAGCAGTGTCCGAATGAACACTGAAGCTTTCTTT.

The chain couples TRBV6-6 to TRBJ2-7; perhaps TRBD2 as D (6 bases). CDR1 MNHNY and CDR2 SVGAGI come from the germline V gene (reference sequence). This CDR3 contains 14 residues. The V end lost 7 bases, the J end lost 2 bases, and 15 bases lay between the germline ends. In nucleotides, the CDR3 is TGTGCCAGCATCGGAGGGGACCGGGCCTACGAGCAGTACTTC. It yields the protein CASIGGDRAYEQYF.

This clone was counted a single time. This rearrangement joins TRBV23-1 to TRBJ1-6; D ambiguous. TRBV23-1 is an ORF, and what it does is uncertain. V was trimmed by 1 base and J by 3 bases, leaving 10 bases between them. The CDR3 length is 16 residues. The CDR3 here is CASSQYGELYNSPLHF. The CDR3 coding sequence is TGCGCCAGCAGTCAATATGGGGAACTCTATAATTCACCCCTCCACTTT.

The CDR3 DNA is TGTGCCAGCAGCTTAGACCTGGGACGGACTGAAGCTTTCTTT. The encoded protein is CASSLDLGRTEAFF. The gene calls are TRBV11-2 and TRBJ1-1; the D gene is possibly TRBD1 (5 bases). CDR1 is SGHAT and CDR2 is FQNNGV in the germline V gene. Trimming stripped 0 bases from V and 5 bases from J, with 10 bases between. CDR3 length: 14 amino acids.

The table lists this clone with a count of one. The rearrangement joins TRBV9 to TRBJ1-3; D possibly corresponds to TRBD1 (5 bases). The CDR3 is made up of 15 amino acids. V was cut by 0 bases and J by 1 base, with 8 bases left in between. Germline CDR1 and CDR2: SGDLS and YYNGEE. CDR3 nucleotide sequence: TGTGCCAGCAGCGTAGAGTCAGGGTCTGGAAACACCATATATTTT. This encodes CASSVESGSGNTIYF.

V usage is TRBV6-1 and J usage is TRBJ2-7, with 9 nucleotides matching TRBD1. V lost 4 bases and J lost 8; bases outside the gene matches: 15. The CDR3 sequence is 16 residues long. The germline CDR1 and CDR2 sequences are MNHNS and SASEGT. CDR3 nucleotide sequence: TGTGCCAGCAGTGGGATACAGGGGGCGAATCCGCTTCAGCAGTACTTC. Translation gives CASSGIQGANPLQQYF.

The chain recombines TRBV10-2 with TRBJ2-1; 13 bases fit TRBD2. The CDR3 totals 14 residues. The junction had 4 bases not matched to a gene; V was cut back by 10 bases and J by 4 bases. Germline CDR1 is WSHSY and CDR2 is SAAADI. The CDR3 loop reads CATGTSGVYNEQFF. DNA for the CDR3: TGCGCCACGGGGACTAGCGGGGTATACAATGAGCAGTTCTTC.

The chain is built from TRBV6-2 or TRBV6-3 and TRBJ1-1; D is undetermined. Trimming removed 2 bases from V and 1 base from J, with 5 bases in between. The CDR3 sequence is 13 residues long. Germline V gives CDR1 MNHEY, CDR2 SVGEGT. Here the CDR3 reads CASSYIGNTEAFF. CDR3 in DNA: TGTGCCAGCAGTTACATTGGGAACACTGAAGCTTTCTTT.

The chain employs TRBV19 and TRBJ1-3; no clear D gene. Trimming left V 6 bases short and J 0 bases short, with 9 bases between. The length of the CDR3 is 14 residues. CDR1 and CDR2 (germline): LNHDA, SQIVND (reference sequence). CDR3 loop: CASSGPLSGNTIYF. CDR3 in DNA: TGTGCCAGTAGCGGCCCCCTCTCTGGAAACACCATATATTTT.

The chain recombines TRBV6-5 with TRBJ1-3, with unresolved D. The CDR3 contains 15 residues. CDR1 and CDR2 (germline): MNHEY, SVGAGI. V was shortened by 0 bases and J by 8 bases, with 14 bases between the two germline ends. CDR3 in DNA: TGTGCCAGCAGTTACTCGAGGCAGGTTGAATACACCATATATTTT. This translates into CASSYSRQVEYTIYF.

This sequence joins TRBV5-1 and TRBJ1-5; weak D call: TRBD1 (6 bases). The CDR3 totals 15 residues. The germline V and J ends were trimmed by 4 bases and 0 bases, with 11 bases remaining between them. CDR1 SGHRS and CDR2 YFSETQ come from the germline V gene. The CDR3 region is CASSEGQNSNQPQHF. The CDR3 region has the DNA TGCGCCAGCAGCGAAGGACAGAATAGCAATCAGCCCCAGCATTTT. The entire variable domain, with the rest obtained from reference TRBV5-1 and TRBJ1-5, is as follows: KAGVTQTPRYLIKTRGQQVTLSCSPISGHRSVSWYQQTPGQGLQFLFEYFSETQRNKGNFPGRFSGRQFSNSRSEMNVSTLELGDSALYLCASSEGQNSNQPQHFGDGTRLSIL.

This chain joins TRBV18 and TRBJ1-6, with D unclear. The length of the CDR3 is 17 residues. The germline gives CDR1 KGHSH, CDR2 LQKENI. V was shortened by 3 bases and J by 5 bases, with 17 bases between the two germline ends. Written as DNA, the CDR3 is TGTGCCAGCTCACCCTTCAATCCAGGAGGAAATAATTCACCCCTCCACTTT. Its protein product is CASSPFNPGGNNSPLHF.

This chain links TRBV5-4 with TRBJ1-3, with a weak D call TRBD1 (5 bases). Trimming stripped 4 bases from V and 4 bases from J, with 15 bases between. The CDR3 sequence is 15 residues long. CDR1 and CDR2 (germline): SGHNT, YYREEE (reference sequence). CDR3 sequence (DNA): TGTGCCAGCAGCCCCGGAGGGGACTCAGGAAACACCATATATTTT. Its translation: CASSPGGDSGNTIYF.

The rearrangement links TRBV3-1 (or the pseudogene TRBV3-2) to TRBJ2-7; 11 bases align to TRBD2. V lost 4 bases to trimming and J lost 4 bases; unmatched junction nucleotides: 9. Germline V CDR1 and CDR2: LGHDT, YNNKEL (reference sequence). This CDR3 is built from 16 residues. The CDR3 bases are TGTGCCAGCAGCCTTTATCTAGCGGGGGGCGCGTACGAGCAGTACTTC. This gives the protein CASSLYLAGGAYEQYF.

The rearrangement links TRBV20-1 to TRBJ1-2, with TRBD1 as a possible D gene (6 bases). Germline V gene data show CDR1 as DFQATT and CDR2 as SNEGSKA (reference sequence). Trimming took off 3 bases at V and 4 bases at J, with 18 bases between the two ends. The length of the CDR3 is 15 residues. The DNA for the CDR3 is TGCAGTGCTAGTGTAGGGGGGGGTTTACCCTATGGCTACACCTTC. Protein: CSASVGGGLPYGYTF.

There are a few counts of this clone. The chain combines TRBV5-1 with TRBJ2-7, with TRBD2 as a possible D gene (6 bases). This CDR3 comprises 16 residues. V was clipped by 0 bases and J by 4 bases, with 17 bases between them. The V gene's germline CDR1 is SGHRS and CDR2 YFSETQ. The CDR3 DNA reads TGCGCCAGCAGCTTGGCCTCGGGGGTTAGCCTTTACGAGCAGTACTTC. Translating gives CASSLASGVSLYEQYF.

The chain carries TRBV3-1 (or the pseudogene TRBV3-2) and TRBJ1-2, with D perhaps TRBD1 (5 bases). CDR3 length: 15 residues. Trimming took off 5 bases at V and 8 bases at J, with 21 bases between the two ends. Germline CDR1 and CDR2: LGHDT and YNNKEL (reference sequence). The CDR3 loop is CASSIQRRGSMGYTF. The CDR3 DNA sequence: TGTGCCAGCAGCATTCAGCGGAGGGGTAGTATGGGCTACACCTTC.

The chain recombines TRBV6-5 with TRBJ2-7; TRBD1 matches 7 bases. In germline, CDR1 is MNHEY, CDR2 SVGAGI. The CDR3 is made up of 13 amino acids. V was pared by 6 bases and J by 4 bases, with 6 bases of the junction left unmatched. The CDR3 here is CASRFSQGYEQYF. The CDR3 coding sequence is TGTGCCAGCAGGTTTTCACAGGGGTACGAGCAGTACTTC.

V is TRBV21-1 and J is TRBJ2-1; whether TRBD1, the table's D call, matches the DNA was not checked. TRBV21-1 is a pseudogene locus. The CDR3 is made up of 16 amino acids. The CDR3 nucleotides are TGTGCCAGCAGCAAAGTCCGGGACAGGGTTAACAATGAGCAGTTCTTC. Protein: CASSKVRDRVNNEQFF.

This clone showed up just once. The genes are TRBV5-1 and TRBJ2-2; D unresolved. The germline V gene encodes CDR1 SGHRS and CDR2 YFSETQ. V lost 0 bases, J lost 5 bases, and 11 bases lay in between. The CDR3 spans 15 residues. CDR3 DNA sequence: TGCGCCAGCAGCTTGGGTCTAGTGAAAACCGGGGAGCTGTTTTTT. Protein: CASSLGLVKTGELFF.

The rearrangement joins TRBV11-3 to TRBJ2-7; 7 bases line up with TRBD1. The CDR3 is made up of 15 amino acids. Germline lookup yields CDR1 SGHNT and CDR2 YENEEA. Losses at the gene ends were 5 bases for V and 1 base for J; bases not matched to a gene: 8. The DNA of the CDR3 is TGTGCCAGCAGCCAAGAAAAGGGACAGTCCTACGAGCAGTACTTC. Amino acids: CASSQEKGQSYEQYF. Full variable domain (rest looked up from reference TRBV11-3 and TRBJ2-7): EAGVVQSPRYKIIEKKQPVAFWCNPISGHNTLYWYLQNLGQGPELLIRYENEEAVDDSQLPKDRFSAERLKGVDSTLKIQPAELGDSAVYLCASSQEKGQSYEQYFGPGTRLTVT.